The clone carrying this T cell receptor beta chain has a handful of counts. Its target is unknown. This sample is part of a study of blood T cells in healthy people across ages. Across the study: Capture via template switching afforded approximately one barcoded beta molecule per two T cells. The study, taken as a whole, reports: Per-million-T-cell TCR beta diversity fell roughly linearly with age.

Then a second PCR, running roughly 7 to 12 cycles, was carried out with a sample-barcoded 5' primer and a J-beta primer mix. A 12-random-nucleotide template-switch adaptor tagged each cDNA molecule. In TCRdb, the 5' RACE reads were re-called with MiXCR into one record per CDR3 protein. Among hundreds of thousands of distinct CDR3 sequences, less than 70% were seen once, and the ten largest hold roughly 37%. Sequencing was carried out using blood. The sequence derives from an elderly man in good health.

CDR3 in DNA: TGCAGCGTCTGGACAGGTCGGGGGCCCAGATACGCGTATTTT. Amino acid sequence: CSVWTGRGPRYAYF. V usage is TRBV29-1 and J usage is TRBJ2-3, with a tentative D call TRBD1 (7 bases). The CDR3 totals 14 residues. Germline V gene data show CDR1 as SQVTM and CDR2 as ANQGSEA. Trimming stripped 6 bases from V and 14 bases from J, with 27 bases between.